Shown below are 14 T cell receptor beta chains from a single sample sequenced in a study of CXCR3-negative and CXCR3-positive naive CD8 T cells. UMI labels and 5' RACE were used to prepare the TRB cDNA libraries. TCRdb re-called the 5' RACE reads and gives one entry per CDR3 protein, without DNA. There are more than 45,000 distinct CDR3 sequences in the sample, with 0.35% to 0.5% held by the top ten. Sequenced input: naive CXCR3- CD8+ T cells from blood. Subset noted: CD45RO-CCR7+CD27+CD95- naive CD8+ T cells lacking CXCR3 (TNR3-). The receptors originated from a human donor in good health. Some clones in this sample may be carry-over from other donors' samples.

The chain couples TRBV20-1 to TRBJ2-3; there is no DNA to check the TCRdb D call of TRBD2. Germline V lookup: CDR1 DFQATT, CDR2 SNEGSKA (reference sequence). CDR3 length equals 18 residues. The CDR3: CSARDPDSQTSVTDTQYF.

The rearrangement joins TRBV7-8 to TRBJ2-5; there is no DNA to check the TCRdb D call of TRBD1. The CDR3 is 16 amino acids. Germline V CDR1 and CDR2: SGHVS, FQNEAQ. CDR3 protein: CASIPSPGLPTETQYF.

V is TRBV4-3 and J is TRBJ2-2. Germline V CDR1 and CDR2: LGHNA, YSLEER. The length of the CDR3 is 15 residues. CDR3 loop: CASSRVRTDTGELFF.

The chain carries TRBV10-3 and TRBJ2-2; TCRdb's assignment of TRBD1 cannot be checked, as there is no DNA. The germline gives CDR1 ENHRY, CDR2 SYGVKD. CDR3 length equals 16 residues. This CDR3 reads CAISESPGQNTGELFF.

This sequence joins TRBV12-3 or TRBV12-4 and TRBJ2-1; the TCRdb call, TRBD1, lacks DNA for checking. This CDR3 has 15 amino acids. The chain's CDR3 is CASSLRQALGNEQFF.

The rearrangement links TRBV11-1 to TRBJ1-5. CDR3 length equals 14 residues. The germline V gene has CDR1 SGHAT and CDR2 FQDESV (reference sequence). The CDR3 loop is CASSPPGSNQPQHF.

The chain joins TRBV6-1 to TRBJ2-1; TCRdb picks TRBD1, but there is no DNA to check that call. From germline, CDR1 is MNHNS and CDR2 SASEGT. The CDR3 covers 17 residues. The CDR3 region is CASRGPAGGLLDNEQFF.

The chain employs TRBV29-1 and TRBJ2-4; TCRdb returns TRBD2, unconfirmable since there is no DNA. The CDR3 has 16 residues. Germline values: CDR1 SQVTM, CDR2 ANQGSEA. The CDR3 sequence is CSVERAGPLAKNIQYF.

This rearrangement joins TRBV29-1 to TRBJ2-7; TCRdb outputs TRBD1, but without DNA this stays unchecked. The CDR3 is made up of 12 amino acids. Germline V lookup: CDR1 SQVTM, CDR2 ANQGSEA. The CDR3 here is CSVVAGSGEQYF.

The chain has TRBV5-1 and TRBJ2-1; TCRdb lists TRBD2, though no DNA is available to test this call. The CDR3 extends over 14 amino acids. Germline CDR1 is SGHRS and CDR2 is YFSETQ. The CDR3 here is CATQISPGTDEQFF. Using reference TRBV5-1 and TRBJ2-1 for the parts outside the CDR3, the full variable domain is KAGVTQTPRYLIKTRGQQVTLSCSPISGHRSVSWYQQTPGQGLQFLFEYFSETQRNKGNFPGRFSGRQFSNSRSEMNVSTLELGDSALYLCATQISPGTDEQFFGPGTRLTVL.

The V gene is TRBV7-3, the J gene TRBJ1-5; TCRdb lists TRBD1, though no DNA is available to test this call. Germline lookup yields CDR1 SGHTA and CDR2 FQGTGA. The CDR3 consists of 18 residues. The CDR3 here is CATKRRDSKIYSNQPQHF.

The rearrangement links TRBV20-1 to TRBJ1-1. The CDR3 contains 17 residues. From germline, CDR1 is DFQATT and CDR2 SNEGSKA (reference sequence). The CDR3 here is CSAPTRDTESPNTEAFF.

The chain uses TRBV7-6 and TRBJ2-1. Looked up from germline, CDR1 is SGHVS and CDR2 is FNYEAQ. The CDR3 sequence is 14 residues long. The CDR3: CASSLEVSRDEQFF. Drawing the rest from reference TRBV7-6 and TRBJ2-1, the complete variable domain is GAGVSQSPRYKVTKRGQDVALRCDPISGHVSLYWYRQALGQGPEFLTYFNYEAQQDKSGLPNDRFSAERPEGSISTLTIQRTEQRDSAMYRCASSLEVSRDEQFFGPGTRLTVL.

The chain is built from TRBV28 and TRBJ2-5; TCRdb's D call, TRBD2, is unchecked because there is no DNA. The CDR3 length is 16 residues. CDR1 and CDR2 (germline): MDHEN, SYDVKM. The CDR3 loop is CASSPRTSGGRETQYF.